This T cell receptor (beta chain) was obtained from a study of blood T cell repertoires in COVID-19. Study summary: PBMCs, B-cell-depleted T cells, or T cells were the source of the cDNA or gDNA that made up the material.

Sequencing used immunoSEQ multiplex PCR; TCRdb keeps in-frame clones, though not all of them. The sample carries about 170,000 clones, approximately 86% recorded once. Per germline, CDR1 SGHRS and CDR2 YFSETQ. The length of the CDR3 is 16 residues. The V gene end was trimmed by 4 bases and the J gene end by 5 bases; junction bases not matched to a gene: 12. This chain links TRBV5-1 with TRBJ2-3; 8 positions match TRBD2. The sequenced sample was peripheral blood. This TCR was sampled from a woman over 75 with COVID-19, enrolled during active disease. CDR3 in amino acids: CASSPAGTRGGDTQYF. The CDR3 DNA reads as TGCGCCAGCAGCCCGGCCGGGACTAGAGGTGGAGATACGCAGTATTTT.